A single T cell receptor beta chain is shown here with its context. The antigen is undetermined. Treatment given: 10-day PBMC culture with coronavirus spike peptide pools or control peptides (ViraFEST assay). The ViraFEST method relied on peptide pools to expand antigen-specific T cells, followed by TCR sequencing. The entry originates in a study of vaccination and CD4 T cells after COVID-19. The overall study: SARS-CoV-2, HCoV-NL63, HCoV-OC43 and HCoV-229E supplied the overlapping spike peptides used to stimulate cells. Study results and caveats: Median approximately 84% of reactive clones detected in convalescent patients emerged only post-vaccination.

Sequence data for DNA of cultured CD4+ T cells were generated by the Oncomine TCR Beta short-read assay. Genomic DNA extraction was carried out from cultured CD4+ T cells. TCRdb reprocessed the PCR reads with MiXCR, giving one entry per CDR3 protein. The table lists about 20,000 distinct CDR3 sequences, around 45% of them singletons. The V end lost 5 bases, the J end lost 11 bases, and 15 bases lay between the germline ends. This CDR3 is built from 12 residues. Germline CDR1 and CDR2: SGHAT and FQDESV (reference sequence). The sequence came from a human donor who had recovered from COVID-19. The sample was CD4+ T cells from blood, cultured in vitro. The chain carries TRBV11-1 and TRBJ1-1; D is perhaps TRBD1 (5 bases). CDR3 coding DNA: TGTGCCAGCAGCCTGCAACAGGTCTCCGCTTTCTTT. Its protein is CASSLQQVSAFF.